What follows is one T cell receptor (beta chain) and its context. Germline V gene lookup returns CDR1 SGHTA and CDR2 FQGTGA. J lost 4 bases, V lost 5 bases, and 5 bases had no gene match. This CDR3 is built from 14 residues. This sample is part of a study of blood T cell repertoires in COVID-19. Study context: Donors in the United States, Italy and Spain gave samples during acute or convalescent COVID-19. In each case, the material was cDNA or gDNA derived from T cells, B-cell-depleted T cells, or PBMCs.

Under the authors' procedure: Amplifying reference gene primers gave estimates of nucleated cell counts. TCRdb keeps only in-frame clones here, not all; method: immunoSEQ multiplex PCR. V, J and clone size derive from that table, while D and trimming were established from the DNA sequence. This table has 55,000 to 65,000 clones, around 89% appearing once. The gene calls are TRBV7-3 and TRBJ1-5; TRBD1 agrees at 7 bases. The TCR comes from a woman in her fifties or sixties with active COVID-19. Sequencing was done on a sample of peripheral blood. The CDR3 DNA follows: TGTGCCAGCAGCCCCCGGGACAGTAATCAGCCCCAGCATTTT. It specifies CASSPRDSNQPQHF.